The next 25 T cell receptor beta chains were all read from a single sample in a study of T cells in Graves' hyperthyroidism and ophthalmopathy. Amplification of TCR beta CDR3 regions used RNA as the template. The TCR CDR3 was amplified in a first-round RT-PCR using the HTBI primer set. TCRdb passed the multiplex PCR reads through MiXCR, listing each CDR3 protein once. This sample has hundreds of thousands of distinct CDR3 sequences; roughly 14% occur once, and the top ten carry roughly 13%. The sample comprised blood. These receptors were taken from a young man with Graves' ophthalmopathy.

This clonotype has at least ten counts. V and J are TRBV24-1 and TRBJ1-1; 8 nucleotides agree with TRBD1. V gave up 1 base and J gave up 1 base; unmatched junction bases: 7. Looked up from germline, CDR1 is KGHDR and CDR2 is SFDVKD. This CDR3 contains 17 residues. The DNA for the CDR3 is TGTGCCACCAGTGATTTCGATCGGACAGGGCCGAACACTGAAGCTTTCTTT. This encodes CATSDFDRTGPNTEAFF.

J is TRBJ1-1 and V is TRBV4-1; no firm D call. The ends were cut back, 0 bases at V and 2 bases at J, with 10 bases in the middle. The germline V gene has CDR1 MGHRA and CDR2 YSYEKL. CDR3 length equals 15 residues. Here the CDR3 reads CASSQDPASNTEAFF. For the CDR3, the DNA is TGCGCCAGCAGCCAAGACCCCGCCAGCAACACTGAAGCTTTCTTT.

This clonotype was recorded many times. One end of the junction fails to match germline, which may point to a read error. The rearrangement joins TRBV3-1 to TRBJ2-5, with 13 bases aligning to TRBD2. CDR1 and CDR2 from the germline V gene are LGHDT and YNNKEL (reference sequence). The CDR3 runs 13 residues. CDR3 nucleotide sequence: TGTGCCAGCAGCCCGGGACTAGCGGGGCAAGGAAACTTC. Its protein is CASSPGLAGQGNF.

In nucleotides, the CDR3 is TGTGCCAGCAGCGTCACAGGGGCCCCCACTGAAGCTTTCTTT. The encoded protein is CASSVTGAPTEAFF. J is TRBJ1-1 and V is TRBV9; TRBD1 agrees at 7 bases. This CDR3 has 14 residues. Trimming removed 2 bases from V and 4 bases from J; junction bases left unmatched: 5. Germline assignment: CDR1 SGDLS and CDR2 YYNGEE.

The table lists this clonotype with many counts. V gene TRBV27 combines with J gene TRBJ1-2; D is uncertain. The V and J ends lost 1 base and 3 bases respectively, with 12 bases between them. The CDR3 is made up of 15 amino acids. From germline, CDR1 is MNHEY and CDR2 SMNVEV (reference sequence). CDR3 protein: CASSLYREAHYGYTF. The CDR3 DNA is TGTGCCAGCAGTTTATATAGGGAGGCCCACTATGGCTACACCTTC.

A few counts support this clonotype. The chain has TRBV6-1 and TRBJ1-2; 7 bases align to TRBD1. V lost 3 bases and J lost 3; bases outside the gene matches: 4. Germline assignment: CDR1 MNHNS and CDR2 SASEGT. CDR3 size: 14 residues. The CDR3 region is CASSDTQGYYGYTF. CDR3 DNA: TGTGCCAGCAGTGATACACAGGGGTACTATGGCTACACCTTC.

This clonotype occurred many times. The rearrangement links TRBV18 to TRBJ2-3, with TRBD1 matching over 8 bases. This CDR3 spans 14 amino acids. Unmatched junction bases numbered 5, after V lost 4 bases and J lost 5 bases. Per germline, CDR1 KGHSH and CDR2 LQKENI. The CDR3: CASSRGQGLDTQYF. The CDR3 DNA reads as TGTGCCAGCTCACGCGGACAGGGATTAGATACGCAGTATTTT.

In its sample, this clonotype was seen many times. This chain connects TRBV24-1 to TRBJ2-2; TRBD2 matches 7 bases. The CDR3 is made up of 17 amino acids. V shed 4 bases and J 1 base; nucleotides not matched to a gene: 8. Looked up from germline, CDR1 is KGHDR and CDR2 is SFDVKD. The CDR3 region is CATSDLGGLENTGELFF. The DNA of the CDR3 is TGTGCCACCAGTGACCTCGGAGGACTAGAGAACACCGGGGAGCTGTTTTTT.

The V gene is TRBV7-2, the J gene TRBJ1-1, with no clear D. Germline loops: CDR1 SGHTA, CDR2 FQGNSA. V was pared by 4 bases and J by 8 bases, with 17 bases between. The CDR3 loop spans 14 amino acids. CDR3 nucleotide sequence: TGTGCCAGCAGCTCCTTGACCAACATTTGGGAAGCTTTCTTT. Protein sequence: CASSSLTNIWEAFF.

At least ten counts were recorded for this clonotype. The chain employs TRBV5-1 and TRBJ2-3, with 15 positions matching TRBD2. V trimming: 7 bases; J trimming: 4 bases; junction bases outside the gene matches: 10. The CDR3 consists of 17 residues. Germline V gene data show CDR1 as SGHRS and CDR2 as YFSETQ. The CDR3 protein is CASAQGLAGGVADTQYF. The CDR3 DNA reads as TGCGCCAGCGCACAGGGACTAGCGGGAGGTGTTGCAGATACGCAGTATTTT. Complete variable domain (other parts from reference TRBV5-1 and TRBJ2-3): KAGVTQTPRYLIKTRGQQVTLSCSPISGHRSVSWYQQTPGQGLQFLFEYFSETQRNKGNFPGRFSGRQFSNSRSEMNVSTLELGDSALYLCASAQGLAGGVADTQYFGPGTRLTVL.

This clonotype was seen repeatedly, ten times or more. The CDR3 protein is CASSPRTGSGEQYF. CDR3 nucleotides: TGTGCCAGCAGCCCTAGGACAGGGTCTGGCGAGCAGTACTTC. This chain uses TRBV11-2 with TRBJ2-7, with 8 bases matching TRBD1. The CDR3 is 14 residues long. After removal of 5 bases from V and 6 bases from J, the junction contained 9 bases not matched to a gene. Looked up from germline, CDR1 is SGHAT and CDR2 is FQNNGV.

This clonotype was detected ten times or more. The chain is built from TRBV7-8 and TRBJ2-7, with 7 bases aligning to TRBD1. Germline V gene lookup returns CDR1 SGHVS and CDR2 FQNEAQ. This CDR3 region has 19 residues. V shed 7 bases and J 3 bases; nucleotides not matched to a gene: 24. The DNA for the CDR3 is TGTGCCAGCATCCTGTACCGGGACAGAGCCCTTGCGGGTCACTACGAGCAGTACTTC. This sequence encodes CASILYRDRALAGHYEQYF. Drawing the rest from reference TRBV7-8 and TRBJ2-7, the complete variable domain is GAGVSQSPRYKVAKRGQDVALRCDPISGHVSLFWYQQALGQGPEFLTYFQNEAQLDKSGLPSDRFFAERPEGSVSTLKIQRTQQEDSAVYLCASILYRDRALAGHYEQYFGPGTRLTVT.

This clonotype was recorded at least ten times. The genes are TRBV2 and TRBJ2-7, with D possibly matching TRBD1 (5 bases). The CDR3 runs to 15 residues. With 3 bases removed from V and 2 bases from J, the gap between germline ends came to 14 bases. CDR1 and CDR2 (germline): SNHLY, FYNNEI. The CDR3 reads CASSEGRAFTYEQYF. CDR3 coding DNA: TGTGCCAGCAGTGAGGGCAGGGCCTTTACCTACGAGCAGTACTTC. Full variable domain (outside the CDR3, taken from reference TRBV2 and TRBJ2-7): EPEVTQTPSHQVTQMGQEVILRCVPISNHLYFYWYRQILGQKVEFLVSFYNNEISEKSEIFDDQFSVERPDGSNFTLKIRSTKLEDSAMYFCASSEGRAFTYEQYFGPGTRLTVT.

This clonotype was observed at least ten times. The chain joins TRBV11-2 to TRBJ2-7; D is possibly TRBD2 (5 bases). V dropped 5 bases and J dropped 0 bases, with 14 bases sitting between them. CDR3 length: 15 amino acids. The germline gives CDR1 SGHAT, CDR2 FQNNGV. The CDR3 DNA reads as TGTGCCAGCAGCGAACTCGGACTTACCTCCTACGAGCAGTACTTC. Encoded protein: CASSELGLTSYEQYF. The whole variable domain, filled in from reference TRBV11-2 and TRBJ2-7, reads EAGVAQSPRYKIIEKRQSVAFWCNPISGHATLYWYQQILGQGPKLLIQFQNNGVVDDSQLPKDRFSAERLKGVDSTLKIQPAKLEDSAVYLCASSELGLTSYEQYFGPGTRLTVT.

J is TRBJ2-7 and V is TRBV4-1, with 10 nucleotides matching TRBD1. CDR3 length equals 15 residues. The J segment lost 5 bases and the V segment lost 4 bases, leaving 8 bases of the junction unmatched. CDR1 and CDR2 (germline): MGHRA, YSYEKL. Here the CDR3 DNA reads TGCGCCAGCAGCCCGCCGGGACAGGGGTCACACGAGCAGTACTTC. Encoded protein: CASSPPGQGSHEQYF.

The rearrangement links TRBV10-3 to TRBJ1-2; the D gene is possibly TRBD1 (5 bases). Trimming shortened V by 7 bases and J by 4 bases, and 13 bases separated the two germline ends. The length of the CDR3 is 13 residues. From germline, CDR1 is ENHRY and CDR2 SYGVKD. This CDR3 is CAIKGRAVYGYTF. The CDR3 region has the DNA TGTGCCATCAAGGGCAGGGCGGTCTATGGCTACACCTTC.

The chain combines TRBV27 with TRBJ2-1; weak D call: TRBD1 (6 bases). The germline V gene encodes CDR1 MNHEY and CDR2 SMNVEV (reference sequence). There are 17 residues in the CDR3. Trimming took off 0 bases at V and 6 bases at J, with 18 bases between the two ends. CDR3 in amino acids: CASSLSITGLPINEQFF. In DNA form, the CDR3 reads TGTGCCAGCAGTTTATCGATTACAGGGCTACCTATCAATGAGCAGTTCTTC.

V gene TRBV5-6 combines with J gene TRBJ1-4; D call uncertain. CDR1 and CDR2 from the germline V gene are SGHDT and YYEEEE. Trimming pared 2 bases from V and 7 bases from J, leaving 12 bases between. The CDR3 totals 14 residues. As DNA, the CDR3 is TGTGCCAGCAGCTTTGAGTATGGCGGTGAAAAACTGTTTTTT. Protein sequence: CASSFEYGGEKLFF.

At least ten counts were recorded for this clonotype. V is TRBV3-1 and J is TRBJ2-2; D is ambiguous. Germline V gene sequence: CDR1 LGHDT, CDR2 YNNKEL (reference sequence). With 3 bases removed from V and 0 bases from J, the gap between germline ends came to 8 bases. CDR3 length: 15 amino acids. In DNA, the CDR3 is TGTGCCAGCAGCCATGGGATCTCGAACACCGGGGAGCTGTTTTTT. The encoded protein is CASSHGISNTGELFF.

This clonotype has a count of ten or more. The rearrangement joins TRBV29-1 to TRBJ2-1; the D gene is possibly TRBD2 (5 bases). Germline values: CDR1 SQVTM, CDR2 ANQGSEA. V was pared by 7 bases and J by 0 bases, with 10 bases between. The CDR3 length is 13 residues. The CDR3 is CSAVGVSYNEQFF. In DNA form, the CDR3 reads TGCAGCGCCGTGGGAGTCTCCTACAATGAGCAGTTCTTC.

This clonotype was observed a few times. One junction end does not reproduce the germline sequence, and a read error may be involved. The V and J genes are TRBV11-2 and TRBJ2-2; 7 positions match TRBD2. Germline loops: CDR1 SGHAT, CDR2 FQNNGV. This CDR3 has 14 residues. CDR3 sequence reads: CVSSLAGYTGELFF. CDR3 coding DNA: TGTGTCAGCAGCTTAGCGGGTTACACCGGGGAGCTGTTTTTT.

The rearrangement links TRBV30 to TRBJ1-2, with D possibly matching TRBD1 (6 bases). Germline CDR1 is GTSNPN and CDR2 is SVGIG (reference sequence). The CDR3 is made up of 12 amino acids. With 4 bases removed from V and 5 bases from J, the gap between germline ends came to 11 bases. CDR3 in DNA: TGTGCCTGGAAGGGGGGCGGGTATGGCTACACCTTC. Translating it yields CAWKGGGYGYTF. Supplemented by reference TRBV30 and TRBJ1-2, the full variable domain reads SQTIHQWPATLVQPVGSPLSLECTVEGTSNPNLYWYRQAAGRGLQLLFYSVGIGQISSEVPQNLSASRPQDRQFILSSKKLLLSDSGFYLCAWKGGGYGYTFGSGTRLTVV.

The table lists this clonotype with a count of one. The chain has TRBV19 and TRBJ2-2; no firm D call. CDR1 is LNHDA and CDR2 is SQIVND in the germline V gene (reference sequence). The CDR3 runs 15 residues. Trimming pared 3 bases from V and 3 bases from J, leaving 11 bases between. The CDR3 sequence: CASSIWHRDTGELFF. DNA for the CDR3: TGTGCCAGTAGTATTTGGCACCGTGACACCGGGGAGCTGTTTTTT.

This clonotype showed up many times. The chain combines TRBV3-1 with TRBJ1-5; TRBD1 matches at 9 bases. Trimming cost V 1 base and J 7 bases; bases outside gene matches: 5. The CDR3 totals 15 residues. Germline CDR1 LGHDT, CDR2 YNNKEL (reference sequence). This CDR3 reads CASSQGTGVWQPQHF. For the CDR3, the DNA is TGTGCCAGCAGCCAAGGGACAGGGGTTTGGCAGCCCCAGCATTTT.

Concerning this clonotype itself: This sequence may be a read error, since a much larger clone differs from it by one base. The chain uses TRBV3-1 and TRBJ2-3; TRBD1 matches at 7 bases. The CDR3 length is 16 residues. CDR1 and CDR2 from the germline V gene are LGHDT and YNNKEL (reference sequence). V lost 3 bases to trimming and J lost 4 bases; unmatched junction nucleotides: 10. In nucleotides, the CDR3 is TGTGCCAGCAGCCAGCCGACAGGGAGTATCGCAGATACGCAGTATTTT. This encodes CASSQPTGSIADTQYF.